Listed here are 14 T cell receptor beta chains from one sample, sequenced in a study of T-cell reconstitution after alpha-beta-depleted transplantation in children. For TCRbeta, the library was prepared with unique molecular identifiers. From the PCR reads, TCRdb called clonotypes with MiXCR, one entry per CDR3 protein. The data show about 460,000 distinct CDR3 sequences, with about an eighth seen just once and 11% to 15% held by the top ten. The input for sequencing was PBMCs, mostly from graft donor cells, taken 180 days after TCRalphabeta/CD19-depleted stem cell transplant. All receptors derive from a female patient aged 2-15 years who had a stem cell transplant for aplastic anemia, so the T cells may come from the graft donor.

The sample holds a few counts of this clonotype. The chain employs TRBV9 and TRBJ2-2; the match to TRBD1 covers 7 bases. V was pared by 3 bases and J by 4 bases, with 9 bases of the junction left unmatched. Germline loops: CDR1 SGDLS, CDR2 YYNGEE. The CDR3 has 16 residues. This chain's CDR3 is CASSARTGASTGELFF. The CDR3 nucleotides read TGTGCCAGCAGCGCGCGAACAGGGGCGAGCACCGGGGAGCTGTTTTTT.

The CDR3, as DNA: TGTGCCAGCAGTTATCACGACAGGGAAGCTTTCTTT. It yields the protein CASSYHDREAFF. V is TRBV6-2 or TRBV6-3 and J is TRBJ1-1; possible D gene TRBD1, 6 bases. Trimming took off 3 bases at V and 8 bases at J, with 10 bases between the two ends. From germline, CDR1 is MNHEY and CDR2 SVGEGT. This CDR3 is built from 12 residues.

The rearrangement joins TRBV3-1 to TRBJ1-4; D call uncertain. In germline, CDR1 is LGHDT, CDR2 YNNKEL (reference sequence). V lost 3 bases, J lost 8 bases, and 16 bases lay in between. CDR3 size: 15 residues. Here the CDR3 reads CASSQARKGREKLFF. CDR3 DNA: TGTGCCAGCAGCCAGGCGAGAAAGGGTAGGGAAAAACTGTTTTTT.

The sample holds a few counts of this clonotype. The rearrangement uses TRBV24-1 and TRBJ2-7; possible D gene TRBD2, 6 bases. The germline gives CDR1 KGHDR, CDR2 SFDVKD. Trimming shortened V by 0 bases and J by 6 bases, and 8 bases separated the two germline ends. This CDR3 has 13 residues. The CDR3 region has the DNA TGTGCCACCAGTGATTTGATCGGGGGCGAGCAGTACTTC. Protein sequence: CATSDLIGGEQYF.

V and J are TRBV5-1 and TRBJ1-4, with D possibly being TRBD1 (5 bases). Germline CDR1 is SGHRS and CDR2 is YFSETQ. The CDR3 covers 15 residues. Trimming cost V 1 base and J 7 bases, with 14 bases left between them. Written as DNA, the CDR3 is TGCGCCAGCAGCTTGTTCCCGGGGCCAGGTGAAAAACTGTTTTTT. Translation gives CASSLFPGPGEKLFF.

The chain has TRBV14 and TRBJ2-1; TRBD1 matches at 8 bases. Unmatched junction bases numbered 5, after V lost 9 bases and J lost 4 bases. Germline V CDR1 and CDR2: SGHDN, FVKESK. This CDR3 is 13 amino acids long. CDR3 DNA sequence: TGTGCCAGTGCGACAGGGGTTTACAATGAGCAGTTCTTC. Its translation: CASATGVYNEQFF.

CDR3 bases: TGTGCCACCAGCAGAGATCGGCAGCTGCTCAACACCGGGGAGCTGTTTTTT. The encoded protein is CATSRDRQLLNTGELFF. This sequence joins TRBV15 and TRBJ2-2; D remains ambiguous. The CDR3 spans 17 residues. Germline V gene lookup returns CDR1 LNHNV and CDR2 YYDKDF (reference sequence). V was shortened by 0 bases and J by 2 bases, with 13 bases between the two germline ends.

This clonotype occurred many times. This chain joins TRBV28 and TRBJ1-3, with D hard to call. The CDR3 runs 15 residues. Germline V lookup: CDR1 MDHEN, CDR2 SYDVKM. Between the trimmed V and J ends, which lost 2 bases and 0 bases, there was a span of 8 bases. The CDR3 spells CASSLRANSGNTIYF. The CDR3 nucleotides are TGTGCCAGCAGTTTACGGGCCAACTCTGGAAACACCATATATTTT.

This clonotype occurred a few times. This chain uses TRBV6-2 or TRBV6-3 with TRBJ2-1, with D possibly TRBD2 on 6 matching bases. This CDR3 has 16 residues. Trimming cost V 2 bases and J 4 bases, with 15 bases left between them. Per the germline V gene, CDR1 is MNHEY and CDR2 is SVGEGT. This CDR3 reads CASSYHTSPSYNEQFF. CDR3 nucleotides: TGTGCCAGCAGTTACCATACTAGCCCCTCATACAATGAGCAGTTCTTC.

This clonotype appeared a few times. The chain couples TRBV4-2 to TRBJ1-3, with no clear D. Germline V gives CDR1 LGHNA, CDR2 YNFKEQ. This CDR3 contains 17 residues. V was clipped by 3 bases and J by 0 bases, with 15 bases between them. The DNA for the CDR3 is TGTGCCAGCAGCCACACCGGGGTCCTCGACTCTGGAAACACCATATATTTT. The encoded protein is CASSHTGVLDSGNTIYF.

The chain is built from TRBV19 and TRBJ2-7; D may be TRBD1 (6 bases). This CDR3 spans 15 amino acids. The V gene's germline CDR1 is LNHDA and CDR2 SQIVND (reference sequence). V lost 0 bases and J 5 bases, leaving 14 bases between the germline ends. The CDR3 DNA reads TGTGCCAGTAGTATAGATCGGAAGGGGGAAAACGAGCAGTACTTC. This translates into CASSIDRKGENEQYF.

This clonotype was seen only a few times. The rearrangement uses TRBV28 and TRBJ2-7; D is possibly TRBD2 (5 bases). With 7 bases removed from V and 0 bases from J, the gap between germline ends came to 16 bases. This CDR3 is built from 15 residues. Germline V lookup: CDR1 MDHEN, CDR2 SYDVKM. CDR3 sequence reads: CASTLPGKSSYEQYF. CDR3 in DNA: TGTGCCAGCACCCTCCCCGGGAAAAGCTCCTACGAGCAGTACTTC.

The sample holds a few counts of this clonotype. The chain recombines TRBV7-9 with TRBJ2-7; 11 bases agree with TRBD2. Germline values: CDR1 SEHNR, CDR2 FQNEAQ (reference sequence). The CDR3 loop spans 15 amino acids. Trimming took 5 bases from V and 4 from J; bases not matched to a gene: 7. The chain's CDR3 is CASSAASGRWYEQYV. Here the CDR3 DNA reads TGTGCCAGCAGCGCTGCTAGCGGGAGGTGGTACGAGCAGTACGTC.

This clonotype has just a few counts. The chain joins TRBV20-1 to TRBJ2-1, with 10 positions matching TRBD2. Germline V CDR1 and CDR2: DFQATT, SNEGSKA (reference sequence). With V trimmed by 3 bases and J by 3 bases, 5 bases remained unmatched. This CDR3 is built from 15 residues. In nucleotides, the CDR3 is TGCAGTGCTAGTGTAGCGGGAGGTCGCTACAATGAGCAGTTCTTC. Translating it yields CSASVAGGRYNEQFF.